There are many counts of the clone carrying this T cell receptor beta chain. The antigen is not known. The CDR3 is 12 residues long. Germline values: CDR1 DFQATT, CDR2 SNEGSKA (reference sequence). Trimming cost V 7 bases and J 8 bases, with 12 bases left between them. Unique molecular identifiers were incorporated when the TCRbeta library was constructed. MiXCR was run by TCRdb on the PCR reads, yielding one entry per CDR3 protein. Of a few hundred thousand distinct CDR3 sequences listed, approximately 11% are singletons. This sample stems from a study of T-cell reconstitution after alpha-beta-depleted transplantation in children. Study-level results: One year after transplant, T-cell counts and diversity came mostly from newly produced T cells. By about two months after transplant, alpha-beta T cells reportedly arose from several hundred graft clones that had expanded. Diversity of TCRbeta at day 60 was high in some patients, arising from surviving recipient T cells and thymic progenitors.

The rearrangement links TRBV20-1 to TRBJ1-6; TRBD1 is a possible D gene (6 bases). The source material was PBMCs, sampled before TCRalphabeta/CD19-depleted stem cell transplant. The sequence came from a child under two years old with acute myeloid leukemia, due to receive a stem cell transplant. CDR3 sequence (DNA): TGCAGTGTTGGGGGCAGGGATTCACCCCTCCACTTT. Translation: CSVGGRDSPLHF.